The 24 T cell receptor beta chains listed next were all sequenced from one sample in a study of T-cell memory formation after mild COVID-19. Using its own MiXCR run on the 5' RACE reads, TCRdb lists one record per CDR3 protein. The sample yields around 130,000 distinct CDR3 sequences, about 6.5% seen once. Material for sequencing was PBMCs or a T cell subset sorted from them (not recorded which). These receptors originate from an adult woman who had mild COVID-19 (a few samples of this study predate the infection). Cell type and time point are not known.

V is TRBV4-1 and J is TRBJ1-5, with D unresolved. Germline CDR1 and CDR2: MGHRA and YSYEKL. V was pared by 1 base and J by 5 bases, with 9 bases between. The CDR3 loop spans 14 amino acids. CDR3 nucleotides: TGCGCCAGCAGCCAAGTACGCAACTATCAGCCCCAGCATTTT. It translates to CASSQVRNYQPQHF.

A few counts support this clonotype. The chain has TRBV6-6 and TRBJ2-5; D uncertain. Germline-derived CDR1 and CDR2 are MNHNY and SVGAGI (reference sequence). V lost 0 bases and J 4 bases, leaving 3 bases between the germline ends. CDR3 size: 12 residues. CDR3 in amino acids: CASSYSGETQYF. CDR3 nucleotide sequence: TGTGCCAGCAGTTACTCGGGAGAGACCCAGTACTTC.

The V call is TRBV6-2 or TRBV6-3, the J call TRBJ2-5; D unclear. The germline V gene encodes CDR1 MNHEY and CDR2 SVGEGT. The CDR3 consists of 12 residues. Trimming stripped 9 bases from V and 1 base from J, with 9 bases between. CDR3 DNA: TGTGCCAGTAGCATCAGCCAAGAGACCCAGTACTTC. This codes for CASSISQETQYF.

A few counts support this clonotype. This chain uses TRBV18 with TRBJ2-2; the match to TRBD2 covers 8 bases. The length of the CDR3 is 14 residues. J lost 7 bases, V lost 6 bases, and 7 bases had no gene match. Germline CDR1 KGHSH, CDR2 LQKENI. CDR3 nucleotides: TGTGCCAGCTCGTCCGGGACTAGTGGCGGGGAGCTGTTTTTT. The encoded protein is CASSSGTSGGELFF.

This clonotype was picked up many times. The genes are TRBV12-3 or TRBV12-4 and TRBJ1-2; D is unclear. This CDR3 contains 12 residues. Trimming cost V 7 bases and J 2 bases, with 8 bases left between them. CDR3 in amino acids: CASKEENYGYTF. As DNA, the CDR3 is TGTGCCAGCAAGGAGGAAAACTATGGCTACACCTTC.

Many counts were recorded for this clonotype. V and J are TRBV29-1 and TRBJ2-1; 7 positions agree with TRBD2. The V gene's germline CDR1 is SQVTM and CDR2 ANQGSEA. V trimming: 6 bases; J trimming: 4 bases; junction bases outside the gene matches: 6. The CDR3 has 13 amino acids. The chain's CDR3 is CSVLWRGYNEQFF. The CDR3 DNA sequence: TGCAGCGTGCTATGGCGGGGGTACAATGAGCAGTTCTTC.

This clonotype was detected many times. This chain joins TRBV20-1 and TRBJ2-1; no definite D call. With 0 bases removed from V and 13 bases from J, the gap between germline ends came to 10 bases. This CDR3 is 11 amino acids long. Germline lookup yields CDR1 DFQATT and CDR2 SNEGSKA (reference sequence). This chain's CDR3 is CSARDISLQFF. Here the CDR3 DNA reads TGCAGTGCTAGAGATATCAGCCTTCAGTTCTTC.

This clonotype occurred many times. The V call is TRBV6-2 or TRBV6-3, the J call TRBJ1-1; 9 bases align to TRBD1. CDR1 is MNHEY and CDR2 is SVGEGT in the germline V gene. CDR3 size: 15 residues. Trimming removed 5 bases from V and 4 bases from J; junction bases left unmatched: 8. DNA of the CDR3: TGTGCCAGCAGTCCCCCGGACAGGGGATTCACTGAAGCTTTCTTT. It yields the protein CASSPPDRGFTEAFF.

This clonotype has ten or more counts. This chain connects TRBV20-1 to TRBJ2-4; TRBD1 agrees at 9 bases. With 0 bases clipped from V and 6 bases from J, the junction kept 6 bases outside the gene matches. Germline V gene data show CDR1 as DFQATT and CDR2 as SNEGSKA (reference sequence). The CDR3 length is 15 residues. CDR3 residues: CSARDSGQGTNIQYF. The CDR3 DNA is TGCAGTGCTAGAGATAGTGGACAGGGGACAAACATTCAGTACTTC.

This clonotype came up many times. V usage is TRBV5-1 and J usage is TRBJ2-5; tentative D call: TRBD2 (5 bases). The germline gives CDR1 SGHRS, CDR2 YFSETQ. The CDR3 runs 15 residues. Trimming pared 0 bases from V and 9 bases from J, leaving 18 bases between. The CDR3 region is CASSLDGGPRMAQYF. CDR3 nucleotides: TGCGCCAGCAGCTTGGATGGAGGACCCCGCATGGCCCAGTACTTC.

This clonotype occurred many times. This chain connects TRBV6-5 to TRBJ1-1, with D uncertain. CDR3 length equals 16 residues. Trimming stripped 5 bases from V and 0 bases from J, with 16 bases between. The germline V gene encodes CDR1 MNHEY and CDR2 SVGAGI. This CDR3 is CASSIDFRTVNTEAFF. The CDR3 DNA reads TGTGCCAGCAGTATTGACTTTAGGACGGTGAACACTGAAGCTTTCTTT.

This chain links TRBV30 with TRBJ1-3, with D unclear. Per germline, CDR1 GTSNPN and CDR2 SVGIG (reference sequence). The CDR3 spans 15 residues. Trimming cost V 3 bases and J 0 bases, with 12 bases left between them. The chain's CDR3 is CAWSPSRFSGNTIYF. The CDR3 nucleotides read TGTGCCTGGAGCCCAAGTCGCTTCTCTGGAAACACCATATATTTT.

In this sample, this clonotype turned up many times. The rearrangement links TRBV5-1 to TRBJ2-5; D is unclear. CDR1 and CDR2 (germline): SGHRS, YFSETQ. Between the trimmed V and J ends, which lost 2 bases and 4 bases, there was a span of 6 bases. This CDR3 contains 12 residues. The CDR3 DNA follows: TGCGCCAGCAGCTTACCCGGAGAGACCCAGTACTTC. Translated, it gives CASSLPGETQYF.

The table lists this clonotype with a few counts. This chain joins TRBV12-3 or TRBV12-4 and TRBJ2-1; D perhaps matches TRBD1 (6 bases). The CDR3 covers 15 residues. Trimming took off 6 bases at V and 4 bases at J, with 16 bases between the two ends. The CDR3 sequence is CASSPTGDAYNEQFF. CDR3 coding DNA: TGTGCCAGCAGCCCGACAGGAGATGCGTACAATGAGCAGTTCTTC.

This clonotype showed up just a few times. The V and J genes are TRBV5-6 and TRBJ2-2, with D maybe TRBD2 (6 bases). With 4 bases removed from V and 5 bases from J, the gap between germline ends came to 15 bases. The germline CDR1 and CDR2 sequences are SGHDT and YYEEEE. The CDR3 runs 15 residues. In DNA, the CDR3 is TGTGCCAGCAGCCCGGGACTGGAAAGGACCGGGGAGCTGTTTTTT. Its protein is CASSPGLERTGELFF.

The rearrangement uses TRBV20-1 and TRBJ2-1; D is perhaps TRBD1 (6 bases). The CDR3 is 13 residues long. The V gene lost 5 bases and the J gene lost 4 bases, with 12 bases spanning the gap. Germline V gene data show CDR1 as DFQATT and CDR2 as SNEGSKA (reference sequence). The CDR3 sequence is CSAGGTIYNEQFF. CDR3 nucleotides: TGCAGTGCTGGGGGCACAATATACAATGAGCAGTTCTTC.

This clonotype has only one observation. The V call is TRBV24-1, the J call TRBJ2-5; D tentatively reads TRBD1 or TRBD2 (5 bases each). The V end lost 4 bases, the J end lost 6 bases, and 17 bases lay between the germline ends. Germline CDR1 and CDR2: KGHDR and SFDVKD. This CDR3 spans 15 amino acids. CDR3 nucleotides: TGTGCCACCAGTGACCCCGGGACCCGCGCGAAGACCCAGTACTTC. It translates to CATSDPGTRAKTQYF.

The chain has TRBV29-1 and TRBJ1-2; D is unresolved. The CDR3 extends over 13 amino acids. Trimming took 5 bases from V and 8 from J, leaving 18 bases between them. CDR1 and CDR2 from the germline V gene are SQVTM and ANQGSEA. Here the CDR3 DNA reads TGCAGCGTTAAAGGGTCATCCCTTAGCGGCTACACCTTC. Amino acids: CSVKGSSLSGYTF.

The chain employs TRBV4-2 and TRBJ2-3; 9 nucleotides align to TRBD2. V lost 2 bases, J lost 6 bases, and 6 bases stayed unmatched. This CDR3 comprises 15 residues. The germline CDR1 and CDR2 sequences are LGHNA and YNFKEQ. CDR3 protein: CASSQSAGGPDTQYF. Written as DNA, the CDR3 is TGTGCCAGCAGCCAATCCGCGGGGGGGCCTGATACGCAGTATTTT.

This clonotype was seen only a few times. V usage is TRBV23-1 and J usage is TRBJ2-2; no clear D gene. TRBV23-1 is filed as an ORF, its function uncertain. The CDR3 is 15 residues long. V was trimmed by 6 bases and J by 9 bases, leaving 20 bases between them. The CDR3 spells CASSRYWAPQRELFF. In DNA, the CDR3 is TGCGCCAGCAGCAGGTACTGGGCCCCGCAGAGGGAGCTGTTTTTT.

There are many counts of this clonotype. The J gene is TRBJ1-4, the V gene TRBV6-6; 8 bases are a match to TRBD1. There are 14 residues in the CDR3. Trimming cost V 7 bases and J 5 bases; bases outside gene matches: 6. Germline CDR1 and CDR2: MNHNY and SVGAGI (reference sequence). CDR3 region: CASTPGGRNEKLFF. The CDR3 DNA reads as TGTGCCAGCACCCCAGGGGGCCGAAATGAAAAACTGTTTTTT.

A few counts support this clonotype. The chain joins TRBV5-5 to TRBJ2-6; TRBD1 aligns across 7 bases. Trimming cost V 4 bases and J 4 bases; bases outside gene matches: 5. Germline V gene sequence: CDR1 SGHKS, CDR2 YYEKEE (reference sequence). This CDR3 is 15 amino acids long. CDR3 amino acids: CASSRQGTGANVLTF. The DNA of the CDR3 is TGTGCCAGCAGCCGACAGGGAACCGGGGCCAACGTCCTGACTTTC.

This clonotype appeared a few times. This chain uses TRBV20-1 with TRBJ2-1; TRBD2 aligns across 12 bases. The germline V gene has CDR1 DFQATT and CDR2 SNEGSKA (reference sequence). The junction had 19 bases not matched to a gene; V was cut back by 0 bases and J by 1 base. The CDR3 totals 22 residues. As DNA, the CDR3 is TGCAGTGCTAGAGACCGGGACTTGAGACTAGCGGGGGACAGGAGGTCCTACAATGAGCAGTTCTTC. This gives the protein CSARDRDLRLAGDRRSYNEQFF.

This chain uses TRBV12-3 or TRBV12-4 with TRBJ1-2; 7 nucleotides match TRBD1. Losses at the gene ends were 5 bases for V and 4 bases for J; bases not matched to a gene: 4. This CDR3 has 13 amino acids. CDR3 in amino acids: CASSAGQSYGYTF. Here the CDR3 DNA reads TGTGCCAGCAGTGCGGGACAGTCCTATGGCTACACCTTC.